Listed below are T cell receptor beta chains from one sample, sequenced in a study of spatial heterogeneity in lung cancer. Each CDR3 protein is one row after TCRdb ran MiXCR on the 5' RACE reads. This table holds more than 95,000 distinct CDR3 sequences, over 9% found once. The source was PBMCs, collected at follow-up. Every receptor here comes from a male donor with early-stage non-small cell lung cancer. CDR3s include the opening cysteine and the closing phenylalanine or tryptophan. D genes are given only for firm matches. Some rows have no size entry. The others give once, few or many, or a class for an expanded clone.

D,V,size,J,CDR3,DNA
TRBD1,TRBV5-1,many,TRBJ2-1,CASSLGGQGNEQFF,TGCGCCAGCAGCTTAGGTGGACAGGGGAATGAGCAGTTCTTC
TRBD1,TRBV7-3,NA,TRBJ1-1,CASKEARDSSETEAFF,TGTGCCAGCAAAGAAGCACGGGACAGCAGTGAGACTGAAGCTTTCTTT
NA,TRBV20-1,NA,TRBJ2-2,CSAQEGTGELFF,TGCAGTGCCCAGGAGGGCACCGGGGAGCTGTTTTTT
NA,TRBV9,many,TRBJ1-1,CASSAGFLNTEAFF,TGTGCCAGCAGCGCGGGATTTCTGAACACTGAAGCTTTCTTT
TRBD1,TRBV4-2,many,TRBJ2-7,CASSQGEDRGHEQYF,TGTGCCAGCAGCCAAGGGGAGGACAGGGGCCACGAGCAGTACTTC
NA,TRBV12-3/TRBV12-4,NA,TRBJ1-6,CASSLGRGNSPLHF,TGTGCCAGCAGTTTGGGCAGGGGTAATTCACCCCTCCACTTT
TRBD1,TRBV6-5,many,TRBJ1-1,CASTRTGSGNTEAFF,TGTGCCAGCACTCGGACAGGGTCAGGGAACACTGAAGCTTTCTTT
TRBD1,TRBV24-1,few,TRBJ1-1,CATSPGTGNEAEAFF,TGTGCCACCAGCCCCGGGACAGGGAACGAGGCTGAAGCTTTCTTT
NA,TRBV11-2,NA,TRBJ1-1,CASSFNLGFTEAFF,TGTGCCAGCAGCTTCAATCTAGGGTTTACTGAAGCTTTCTTT
NA,TRBV10-1,NA,TRBJ2-7,CASSEHAGVVEQYF,TGCGCCAGCAGTGAGCACGCAGGGGTTGTCGAGCAGTACTTC
NA,TRBV4-3,few,TRBJ1-5,CASSQERGGRPQHF,TGCGCCAGCAGCCAAGAGAGGGGGGGAAGGCCCCAGCATTTT
TRBD2,TRBV28,many,TRBJ2-1,CASIVAGALYNEQFF,TGTGCCAGCATAGTAGCGGGGGCCTTGTACAATGAGCAGTTCTTC
NA,TRBV20-1,few,TRBJ1-5,CSARDLQGIQPQHF,TGCAGTGCTAGAGATCTTCAGGGGATTCAGCCCCAGCATTTT
NA,TRBV12-3/TRBV12-4,few,TRBJ1-3,CASSPTGLRGNTIYF,TGTGCCAGCAGTCCAACAGGGTTACGGGGAAACACCATATATTTT
NA,TRBV5-1,NA,TRBJ2-1,CASSSLTGLEQFF,TGCGCCAGCAGCTCCCTCACAGGACTTGAGCAGTTCTTC
TRBD1,TRBV12-3/TRBV12-4,NA,TRBJ2-2,CASKSGTGNTGELFF,TGTGCCAGCAAGTCCGGGACAGGCAACACCGGGGAGCTGTTTTTT
TRBD1,TRBV7-6,NA,TRBJ2-6,CASSYRDRLTANVLTF,TGTGCCAGCAGCTACCGGGACAGACTGACGGCCAACGTCCTGACTTTC
NA,TRBV11-2,NA,TRBJ1-6,CASSPGGRSSPLHF,TGTGCCAGCAGCCCAGGTGGCCGAAGTTCACCCCTCCACTTT
TRBD1,TRBV29-1,many,TRBJ1-2,CSVASPGQGPGYTF,TGCAGCGTGGCAAGTCCGGGACAGGGGCCGGGCTACACCTTC
TRBD2,TRBV7-9,many,TRBJ2-5,CASRAGGRETQYF,TGTGCCAGCAGAGCGGGGGGACGGGAGACCCAGTACTTC
NA,TRBV20-1,NA,TRBJ2-2,CSARDPVTGAGELFF,TGCAGTGCTAGAGATCCGGTGACAGGTGCCGGGGAGCTGTTTTTT
NA,TRBV11-2,few,TRBJ2-2,CASSLDRELFF,TGTGCCAGCAGCTTAGATCGGGAGCTGTTTTTT
TRBD1,TRBV10-3,few,TRBJ2-7,CAISESPGTGNEQYF,TGTGCCATCAGTGAGTCCCCCGGGACAGGAAACGAGCAGTACTTC
TRBD1,TRBV4-3,few,TRBJ1-2,CASSPSGQGDYGYTF,TGCGCCAGCAGCCCCTCAGGACAGGGGGACTATGGCTACACCTTC
NA,TRBV5-1,NA,TRBJ1-4,CASRGTLNEKLFF,TGCGCCAGCAGAGGGACACTAAATGAAAAACTGTTTTTT
TRBD1,TRBV20-1,NA,TRBJ1-2,CSAKRQGEYGYTF,TGCAGTGCTAAGAGACAGGGGGAGTATGGCTACACCTTC
TRBD1,TRBV28,few,TRBJ2-5,CASSGTDRALQETQYF,TGTGCCAGCAGTGGAACGGACAGGGCCCTCCAAGAGACCCAGTACTTC
NA,TRBV9,NA,TRBJ2-2,CASSVAGITGELFF,TGTGCCAGCAGCGTAGCCGGAATCACCGGGGAGCTGTTTTTT
NA,TRBV6-1,many,TRBJ1-2,CASSDPRRGANYGYTF,TGTGCCAGCAGTGACCCGCGCCGGGGGGCTAACTATGGCTACACCTTC
NA,TRBV7-2,few,TRBJ2-5,CASSFGSLGETQYF,TGTGCCAGCAGCTTTGGGTCTCTAGGGGAGACCCAGTACTTC
NA,TRBV9,once,TRBJ2-2,CASSVSLAPNTGELFF,TGTGCCAGCAGCGTAAGTCTAGCCCCGAACACCGGGGAGCTGTTTTTT
TRBD2,TRBV4-2,many,TRBJ2-3,CASSQGQTSGGTDTQYF,TGTGCCAGCAGCCAAGGCCAGACTAGCGGGGGAACAGATACGCAGTATTTT
NA,TRBV27,few,TRBJ2-3,CASQRSRSVTDTQYF,TGTGCCAGCCAGCGCAGCCGCTCAGTCACAGATACGCAGTATTTT
NA,TRBV6-2/TRBV6-3,few,TRBJ2-1,CASRGWSSYNEQFF,TGTGCCAGCAGAGGGTGGAGCTCCTACAATGAGCAGTTCTTC
NA,TRBV6-5,NA,TRBJ2-7,CASSFLPRTNYEQYF,TGTGCCAGCAGTTTCCTCCCAAGGACGAACTACGAGCAGTACTTC
NA,TRBV6-5,NA,TRBJ2-5,CASSYWKNQETQYF,TGTGCCAGCAGTTACTGGAAAAACCAAGAGACCCAGTACTTC
TRBD1,TRBV11-2,few,TRBJ1-2,CASSFRTGGKGGYTF,TGTGCCAGCAGCTTCCGGACAGGGGGCAAAGGTGGCTACACCTTC
NA,TRBV12-2,NA,TRBJ2-1,CASRSRSRYNEQFF,TGTGCAAGTCGCTCTCGCTCCCGGTACAATGAGCAGTTCTTC
NA,TRBV12-3/TRBV12-4,few,TRBJ2-5,CASSLASGGWETQYF,TGTGCCAGCAGTTTAGCGTCCGGGGGCTGGGAGACCCAGTACTTC
NA,TRBV6-5,few,TRBJ2-1,CASSYFNEQFF,TGTGCCAGCAGTTACTTTAATGAGCAGTTCTTC
NA,TRBV10-3,many,TRBJ2-5,CAISGGHQETQYF,TGTGCCATCAGTGGCGGGCATCAAGAGACCCAGTACTTC
NA,TRBV20-1,NA,TRBJ2-7,CSARDRHRGGIDEQYF,TGCAGTGCTAGAGACCGACACAGGGGGGGAATCGACGAGCAGTACTTC
NA,TRBV27,few,TRBJ2-7,CASRSNRYEQYF,TGTGCCAGCAGAAGTAATAGGTACGAGCAGTACTTC
NA,TRBV7-2,few,TRBJ2-2,CASSFFWAGELFF,TGTGCCAGCAGCTTTTTTTGGGCCGGGGAGCTGTTTTTT
NA,TRBV2,few,TRBJ1-6,CASSEFRGSSYNSPLHF,TGTGCCAGCAGTGAATTTCGGGGGAGCTCCTATAATTCACCCCTCCACTTT